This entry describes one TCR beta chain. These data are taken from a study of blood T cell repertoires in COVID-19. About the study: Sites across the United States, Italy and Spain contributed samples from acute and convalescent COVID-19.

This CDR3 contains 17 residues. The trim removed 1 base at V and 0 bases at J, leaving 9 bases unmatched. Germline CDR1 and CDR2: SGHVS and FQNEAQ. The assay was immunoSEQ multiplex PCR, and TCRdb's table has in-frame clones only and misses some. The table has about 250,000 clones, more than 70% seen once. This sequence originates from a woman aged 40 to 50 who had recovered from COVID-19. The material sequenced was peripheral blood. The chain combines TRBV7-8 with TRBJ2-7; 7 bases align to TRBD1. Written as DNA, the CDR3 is TGTGCCAGCAGCTTAGATCATGGGACAGTTAGCTCCTACGAGCAGTACTTC. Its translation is CASSLDHGTVSSYEQYF.